Below, 24 T cell receptor beta chains from the same sample are listed, as sequenced in a study of Ad26.COV2.S vaccination and SARS-CoV-2 variants. Method: immunoSEQ multiplex PCR; TCRdb's copy keeps in-frame clones and lacks some. Among around 170,000 clones listed, around nine tenths were seen once. This material consisted of peripheral blood, taken after recovery from COVID-19. The receptors were sampled from a human donor who had recovered from COVID-19.

This chain connects TRBV5-1 to TRBJ2-4; 9 bases align to TRBD2. V lost 2 bases and J lost 4; bases outside the gene matches: 4. This CDR3 has 15 residues. Germline assignment: CDR1 SGHRS and CDR2 YFSETQ. CDR3 DNA: TGCGCCAGCAGCTTCGGCGGGGGGGCAAAAAACATTCAGTACTTC. This sequence encodes CASSFGGGAKNIQYF.

The chain uses TRBV29-1 and TRBJ1-1, with 8 bases that match TRBD1. The J segment lost 4 bases and the V segment lost 4 bases, leaving 5 bases of the junction unmatched. The CDR3 sequence is 13 residues long. From germline, CDR1 is SQVTM and CDR2 ANQGSEA. The DNA for the CDR3 is TGCAGCGTTGTAGCAGGGGGCCGCACTGAAGCTTTCTTT. This translates into CSVVAGGRTEAFF. Using reference TRBV29-1 and TRBJ1-1 for the parts outside the CDR3, the full variable domain is SAVISQKPSRDICQRGTSLTIQCQVDSQVTMMFWYRQQPGQSLTLIATANQGSEATYESGFVIDKFPISRPNLTFSTLTVSNMSPEDSSIYLCSVVAGGRTEAFFGQGTRLTVV.

The chain uses TRBV5-5 and TRBJ2-7, with TRBD1 identical over 9 bases. Germline trimming cut 0 bases from V and 0 bases from J; bases unmatched to any gene: 1. In germline, CDR1 is SGHKS, CDR2 YYEKEE (reference sequence). This CDR3 region has 15 residues. CDR3 residues: CASSLGDRVSYEQYF. The CDR3 DNA is TGTGCCAGCAGCTTGGGGGACAGGGTCTCCTACGAGCAGTACTTC.

The J gene is TRBJ1-2, the V gene TRBV30, with unresolved D. This CDR3 region has 12 residues. Trimming took off 0 bases at V and 8 bases at J, with 10 bases between the two ends. Germline CDR1 GTSNPN, CDR2 SVGIG (reference sequence). Here the CDR3 DNA reads TGTGCCTGGAGTGTACTACCCCAGGGCTACACCTTC. Residues: CAWSVLPQGYTF.

The chain combines TRBV5-1 with TRBJ2-5; D is undetermined. Trimming took off 1 base at V and 2 bases at J, with 15 bases between the two ends. CDR1 SGHRS and CDR2 YFSETQ come from the germline V gene. The CDR3 is made up of 16 amino acids. The DNA of the CDR3 is TGCGCCAGCAGCTTGTTTCTCGGTCAAGGTCAAGAGACCCAGTACTTC. Translating it yields CASSLFLGQGQETQYF. Looking up the rest from reference TRBV5-1 and TRBJ2-5 gives the full variable domain: KAGVTQTPRYLIKTRGQQVTLSCSPISGHRSVSWYQQTPGQGLQFLFEYFSETQRNKGNFPGRFSGRQFSNSRSEMNVSTLELGDSALYLCASSLFLGQGQETQYFGPGTRLLVL.

The chain employs TRBV5-1 and TRBJ1-2, with TRBD1 as a possible D gene (5 bases). Germline lookup yields CDR1 SGHRS and CDR2 YFSETQ. V was trimmed by 2 bases and J by 8 bases, leaving 13 bases between them. CDR3 length: 13 residues. This chain's CDR3 is CASSFPGAGGYTF. The CDR3 region has the DNA TGCGCCAGCAGCTTTCCCGGGGCGGGCGGCTACACCTTC.

The rearrangement uses TRBV2 and TRBJ1-5, with TRBD1 as a possible D gene (6 bases). This CDR3 region has 15 residues. CDR1 and CDR2 (germline): SNHLY, FYNNEI. V gave up 8 bases and J gave up 1 base, with 15 bases separating them. The CDR3 DNA is TGTGCCAGCTTGGGGGAGGGGGTGAGCAATCAGCCCCAGCATTTT. Translated: CASLGEGVSNQPQHF.

In this sample, this clone turned up a few times. This chain uses TRBV7-9 with TRBJ2-1, with D tentatively TRBD2 (5 bases). The CDR3 is 14 residues long. Trimming stripped 7 bases from V and 9 bases from J, with 19 bases between. Germline CDR1 SEHNR, CDR2 FQNEAQ (reference sequence). CDR3: CASNSGLDRGEQFF. CDR3 DNA: TGTGCCAGCAACTCGGGCCTCGACCGGGGTGAGCAGTTCTTC.

The V and J genes are TRBV7-8 and TRBJ1-6; D remains unclear. Germline loops: CDR1 SGHVS, CDR2 FQNEAQ. Trimming pared 7 bases from V and 10 bases from J, leaving 17 bases between. CDR3 length equals 14 residues. The CDR3 sequence is CASTSDRSGSPLHF. Here the CDR3 DNA reads TGTGCCAGCACCTCCGACCGGAGTGGATCACCCCTCCACTTT.

This clone has just one count. The rearrangement uses TRBV6-1 and TRBJ2-7; D unclear. The CDR3 has 13 residues. Germline V gene lookup returns CDR1 MNHNS and CDR2 SASEGT. Trimming shortened V by 2 bases and J by 3 bases, and 8 bases separated the two germline ends. As DNA, the CDR3 is TGTGCCAGCAGTGAACACATCGACTACGAGCAGTACTTC. This translates into CASSEHIDYEQYF.

CDR3 coding DNA: TGTGCCAGCAGCCAAAAGACCCGGGTCGAGGTCGGCAATGAGCAGTTCTTC. Translating gives CASSQKTRVEVGNEQFF. This rearrangement joins TRBV21-1 to TRBJ2-1; TRBD2 is taken as the D call from the table, unchecked against the DNA. TRBV21-1 is flagged as a pseudogene. The CDR3 contains 17 residues.

J is TRBJ2-1 and V is TRBV5-8; D gene ambiguous. The CDR3 has 14 amino acids. Germline assignment: CDR1 SGHTS and CDR2 YDEGEE. V lost 2 bases, J lost 0 bases, and 6 bases lay in between. The CDR3 DNA sequence: TGTGCCAGCAGCTTTTTTGGCTCCTACAATGAGCAGTTCTTC. This gives the protein CASSFFGSYNEQFF.

The V gene is TRBV11-1, the J gene TRBJ2-7; TRBD1 matches 7 bases. CDR3 size: 13 residues. Per germline, CDR1 SGHAT and CDR2 FQDESV (reference sequence). The V gene end was trimmed by 1 base and the J gene end by 5 bases; junction bases not matched to a gene: 2. The CDR3 reads CASSLETGDEQYF. The CDR3 DNA is TGTGCCAGCAGCTTAGAAACAGGGGACGAGCAGTACTTC.

This clone was detected only once. The CDR3 reads CASSRGTGGNEKLFF. In nucleotides, the CDR3 is TGTGCCAGCAGCCGTGGGACAGGGGGGAATGAAAAACTGTTTTTT. The V call is TRBV7-9, the J call TRBJ1-4; TRBD1 agrees at 11 bases. Germline assignment: CDR1 SEHNR and CDR2 FQNEAQ (reference sequence). The CDR3 covers 15 residues. J was trimmed by 5 bases and V by 5 bases; bases with no gene match: 4.

The chain uses TRBV7-9 and TRBJ2-7, with D unclear. The germline V gene encodes CDR1 SEHNR and CDR2 FQNEAQ (reference sequence). The ends were cut back, 7 bases at V and 3 bases at J, with 16 bases in the middle. This CDR3 has 14 residues. The CDR3, as DNA: TGTGCCAGCACCCAGGACGGTGCTTTCTACGAGCAGTACTTC. As protein: CASTQDGAFYEQYF. Combining the CDR3 with reference TRBV7-9 and TRBJ2-7 gives the whole variable domain DTGVSQNPRHKITKRGQNVTFRCDPISEHNRLYWYRQTLGQGPEFLTYFQNEAQLEKSRLLSDRFSAERPKGSFSTLEIQRTEQGDSAMYLCASTQDGAFYEQYFGPGTRLTVT.

The rearrangement links TRBV7-8 to TRBJ2-5; D is ambiguous. The CDR3 sequence is 14 residues long. Trimming removed 5 bases from V and 1 base from J, with 11 bases in between. The germline V gene encodes CDR1 SGHVS and CDR2 FQNEAQ. The CDR3: CASSRAASQETQYF. DNA for the CDR3: TGTGCCAGCAGCCGGGCGGCTAGCCAAGAGACCCAGTACTTC. Combining the CDR3 with reference TRBV7-8 and TRBJ2-5 gives the whole variable domain GAGVSQSPRYKVAKRGQDVALRCDPISGHVSLFWYQQALGQGPEFLTYFQNEAQLDKSGLPSDRFFAERPEGSVSTLKIQRTQQEDSAVYLCASSRAASQETQYFGPGTRLLVL.

For the CDR3, the DNA is TGTGCCAGCAGCTTGGGGGCCACCCACACTGAAGCTTTCTTT. Its translation: CASSLGATHTEAFF. The V and J genes are TRBV5-5 and TRBJ1-1; no clear D. The CDR3 has 14 residues. Trimming took 0 bases from V and 3 from J, leaving 9 bases between them. Looked up from germline, CDR1 is SGHKS and CDR2 is YYEKEE (reference sequence).

The genes are TRBV12-3 or TRBV12-4 and TRBJ1-2; weak D call: TRBD1 (5 bases). V was shortened by 2 bases and J by 4 bases, with 8 bases between the two germline ends. This CDR3 comprises 13 residues. In DNA, the CDR3 is TGTGCCAGCAGTTTAAGACAGCCCTATGGCTACACCTTC. As protein: CASSLRQPYGYTF.

This chain links TRBV6-1 with TRBJ1-1; D is unresolved. Germline loops: CDR1 MNHNS, CDR2 SASEGT. CDR3 length equals 14 residues. Deletions cut 2 bases from V and 2 bases from J, with 9 bases between. The CDR3: CASSESWGNTEAFF. As DNA, the CDR3 is TGTGCCAGCAGTGAAAGTTGGGGAAACACTGAAGCTTTCTTT.

The J gene is TRBJ2-5, the V gene TRBV5-1; 7 bases align to TRBD2. J was trimmed by 2 bases and V by 2 bases; bases with no gene match: 9. This CDR3 has 16 residues. Germline CDR1 and CDR2: SGHRS and YFSETQ. CDR3 DNA sequence: TGCGCCAGCAGCTTTGGGCATCGAGCGGGGCAAGAGACCCAGTACTTC. Protein product: CASSFGHRAGQETQYF.

The chain combines TRBV3-1 (or the pseudogene TRBV3-2) with TRBJ2-3; 8 bases map to TRBD2. CDR1 LGHDT and CDR2 YNNKEL come from the germline V gene (reference sequence). Losses at the gene ends were 1 base for V and 5 bases for J; bases not matched to a gene: 11. This CDR3 contains 17 residues. The CDR3 region has the DNA TGTGCCAGCAGCCAAGTCATAGCGGGACCCTCACAAGATACGCAGTATTTT. It codes for CASSQVIAGPSQDTQYF.

In DNA, the CDR3 is TGCGCCAGCAGCACGTCTCGTTTCGGGGCCGACTATGGCTACACCTTC. Amino acid sequence: CASSTSRFGADYGYTF. This rearrangement joins TRBV5-1 to TRBJ1-2; weak D call: TRBD1 (5 bases). The germline CDR1 and CDR2 sequences are SGHRS and YFSETQ. V lost 4 bases to trimming and J lost 3 bases, with 19 bases between them. The CDR3 consists of 16 residues.

The chain recombines TRBV25-1 with TRBJ1-1; possibly TRBD1 for D (6 bases). Trimming took off 10 bases at V and 1 base at J, with 13 bases between the two ends. CDR1 is MGHDK and CDR2 is SYGVNS in the germline V gene. This CDR3 contains 13 residues. Here the CDR3 reads CATSRGKNTEAFF. CDR3 DNA sequence: TGTGCCACCAGCAGGGGTAAGAACACTGAAGCTTTCTTT.

This chain joins TRBV9 and TRBJ2-1; weak D call: TRBD2 (7 bases). The CDR3 is 16 amino acids. Trimming took 0 bases from V and 8 from J, leaving 18 bases between them. Germline assignment: CDR1 SGDLS and CDR2 YYNGEE. The CDR3 spells CASSVGGGPPVYEQFF. The CDR3, as DNA: TGTGCCAGCAGCGTAGGGGGGGGGCCCCCCGTATATGAGCAGTTCTTC.